A single sample is the source of the 25 T cell receptor beta chains below, sequenced in a study of human T cells and chemical hapten exposure. TCRdb re-called the RACE reads through MiXCR, storing one row per CDR3 protein. The top ten clones hold about 1.6% of a sample with 70,000 to 100,000 distinct CDR3 sequences, approximately 8% of them seen once. Noted time point: patch test 1, 2 weeks after DPC sensitization. Specified treatment: therapeutic diphenylcyclopropenone sensitization with weekly scalp DPC. The specimen comprised whole blood, sampled in connection with sensitization to the hapten diphenylcyclopropenone (DPC). The source of these receptors is a woman aged 30 to 39 with alopecia areata. Some clones in this sample may be carry-over from other donors' samples.

J is TRBJ2-5 and V is TRBV18, with D possibly being TRBD1 or TRBD2 (5 bases each). Trimming left V 0 bases short and J 5 bases short, with 10 bases between. The CDR3 is 14 amino acids. From germline, CDR1 is KGHSH and CDR2 LQKENI. The CDR3 spells CASSPPGVRETQYF. CDR3 coding DNA: TGTGCCAGCTCACCACCGGGGGTTCGGGAGACCCAGTACTTC.

In regard to this clonotype: The junction and the germline gene differ at one end; a read error may be behind it. The chain combines TRBV7-2 with TRBJ2-1, with a weak D call TRBD2 (6 bases). This CDR3 is 17 amino acids long. Germline CDR1 reads SGHTA; CDR2 reads FQGNSA. In DNA form, the CDR3 reads TGTGCCAGCAGCCAAAGACTAACTAGCTTATCCTGCAATGAGCAGTTCTTC. It yields the protein CASSQRLTSLSCNEQFF.

This clonotype was picked up many times. A read error is possible here, since a much larger clone lies one base away. The chain carries TRBV4-1 and TRBJ1-1; no firm D call. The CDR3 has 16 residues. The ends were cut back, 4 bases at V and 5 bases at J, with 20 bases in the middle. Germline-derived CDR1 and CDR2 are MGHRA and YSYEKL. The DNA for the CDR3 is TGCGCCAGCAGCCTTACCCCCGCGGGATGGCAGACTGAAGCTTTCTTT. Its protein is CASSLTPAGWQTEAFF.

This clonotype was seen many times. This chain joins TRBV29-1 and TRBJ2-1; 10 positions match TRBD1. The V gene end was trimmed by 8 bases and the J gene end by 8 bases; junction bases not matched to a gene: 15. The CDR3 is made up of 15 amino acids. The V gene's germline CDR1 is SQVTM and CDR2 ANQGSEA. The CDR3 DNA sequence: TGCAGCTTCAAACAGGAGGGACAGGGGAGGCATGAGCAGTTCTTC. This translates into CSFKQEGQGRHEQFF.

As regards this clonotype: Being one base from a much bigger clone, this may be a read error. This sequence joins TRBV5-1 and TRBJ2-7; TRBD1 matches 7 bases. The germline CDR1 and CDR2 sequences are SGHRS and YFSETQ. V shed 3 bases and J 2 bases; nucleotides not matched to a gene: 2. The CDR3 has 13 amino acids. The CDR3 protein is CASSWGQTYEQYF. The DNA for the CDR3 is TGCGCCAGCAGCTGGGGACAGACCTACGAGCAGTACTTC.

This chain's CDR3 is CASSYNAGDRGYTF. The DNA for the CDR3 is TGTGCCAGCAGTTACAACGCAGGGGATCGTGGCTACACCTTC. This chain joins TRBV6-5 and TRBJ1-2; a possible D gene is TRBD1 (6 bases). V lost 2 bases to trimming and J lost 7 bases, with 14 bases between them. The CDR3 extends over 14 amino acids. The germline V gene has CDR1 MNHEY and CDR2 SVGAGI.

This clonotype was seen a handful of times. J is TRBJ2-3 and V is TRBV9; TRBD1 is a possible D gene (5 bases). V lost 0 bases to trimming and J lost 2 bases, with 7 bases between them. CDR3 length: 14 amino acids. Germline lookup yields CDR1 SGDLS and CDR2 YYNGEE. The CDR3 sequence is CASSVDRPTDTQYF. CDR3 sequence (DNA): TGTGCCAGCAGCGTAGACAGGCCCACAGATACGCAGTATTTT.

This clonotype was counted only a few times. The gene calls are TRBV6-6 and TRBJ2-7, with D perhaps being TRBD1 or TRBD2 (5 bases each). V dropped 5 bases and J dropped 7 bases, with 15 bases sitting between them. CDR1 and CDR2 from the germline V gene are MNHNY and SVGAGI (reference sequence). The CDR3 totals 13 residues. The CDR3 region has the DNA TGTGCCAGCAGTCCGGGACCCCCGGCAGAGCAGTACTTC. It encodes CASSPGPPAEQYF.

This clonotype has only a few counts. The V call is TRBV29-1, the J call TRBJ1-1; TRBD1 might be the D (5 bases). The CDR3 length is 14 residues. V was cut by 0 bases and J by 0 bases, with 8 bases left in between. Germline V CDR1 and CDR2: SQVTM, ANQGSEA. CDR3 sequence reads: CSVEDRVMNTEAFF. DNA for the CDR3: TGCAGCGTTGAAGACAGGGTCATGAACACTGAAGCTTTCTTT.

The chain combines TRBV20-1 with TRBJ1-1; D unclear. The germline CDR1 and CDR2 sequences are DFQATT and SNEGSKA (reference sequence). Trimming took 4 bases from V and 8 from J, leaving 17 bases between them. The CDR3 is made up of 13 amino acids. The CDR3 region is CSATGQLSGEAFF. CDR3 DNA: TGCAGTGCTACCGGTCAGTTGTCGGGGGAAGCTTTCTTT.

This clonotype was detected many times. This chain uses TRBV21-1 with TRBJ2-2; TRBD1, as called in the table, went unchecked against the DNA. TRBV21-1 is shown as a pseudogene. The CDR3 totals 14 residues. The CDR3 DNA is TGTGCCAGCAGTGGGGACAGGGGCTCCGGGGAGCTGTTTTTT. This translates into CASSGDRGSGELFF.

This clonotype was recorded a few times. This chain connects TRBV11-3 to TRBJ1-1; D remains unclear. V lost 5 bases, J lost 1 base, and 8 bases lay in between. Germline V CDR1 and CDR2: SGHNT, YENEEA. The CDR3 has 13 residues. CDR3 DNA sequence: TGTGCCAGCAGCCGCGCCGAGAACACTGAAGCTTTCTTT. Translated, it gives CASSRAENTEAFF.

This clonotype was seen many times. The genes are TRBV6-5 and TRBJ1-1, with D unresolved. The CDR3 is made up of 14 amino acids. Germline V gene lookup returns CDR1 MNHEY and CDR2 SVGAGI. Trimming cost V 0 bases and J 6 bases, with 11 bases left between them. The CDR3 loop reads CASSYSIIGPEAFF. CDR3 coding DNA: TGTGCCAGCAGTTACTCGATCATCGGACCTGAAGCTTTCTTT.

This clonotype came up a few times. V gene TRBV29-1 combines with J gene TRBJ2-5; no firm D call. This CDR3 has 10 amino acids. V lost 2 bases to trimming and J lost 5 bases, with 3 bases between them. From germline, CDR1 is SQVTM and CDR2 ANQGSEA. The CDR3 reads CSVEIETQYF. In DNA form, the CDR3 reads TGCAGCGTTGAAATTGAGACCCAGTACTTC.

This clonotype was seen at least ten times. The chain employs TRBV7-9 and TRBJ2-6, with D possibly being TRBD1 (5 bases). This CDR3 region has 18 residues. The germline gives CDR1 SEHNR, CDR2 FQNEAQ (reference sequence). Deletions cut 0 bases from V and 2 bases from J, with 14 bases between. CDR3 sequence reads: CASSLAPGIMPGANVLTF. DNA for the CDR3: TGTGCCAGCAGCTTAGCGCCAGGGATTATGCCTGGGGCCAACGTCCTGACTTTC.

V gene TRBV20-1 combines with J gene TRBJ2-1; D might be TRBD1 or TRBD2, each matching 5 bases. The germline gives CDR1 DFQATT, CDR2 SNEGSKA (reference sequence). V was clipped by 4 bases and J by 9 bases, with 22 bases between them. CDR3 size: 15 residues. In nucleotides, the CDR3 is TGCAGTGCTATCTATCGGGGCGTGGGTCGGTCTGAGCAGTTCTTC. Protein sequence: CSAIYRGVGRSEQFF.

Many counts were recorded for this clonotype. The chain links TRBV2 to TRBJ2-3; 11 bases agree with TRBD2. V gave up 2 bases and J gave up 1 base; unmatched junction bases: 8. The CDR3 is 18 amino acids. CDR1 and CDR2 (germline): SNHLY, FYNNEI. CDR3: CASSERTSGWSGTDTQYF. The CDR3 nucleotides are TGTGCCAGCAGTGAAAGGACTAGCGGGTGGAGTGGCACAGATACGCAGTATTTT.

This clonotype was counted at least ten times. The rearrangement joins TRBV12-3 or TRBV12-4 to TRBJ2-3; a weak D match, TRBD2 (5 bases). V was shortened by 1 base and J by 4 bases, with 6 bases between the two germline ends. The CDR3 loop spans 13 amino acids. The CDR3, as DNA: TGTGCCAGCAGTTTAGGGCGGGCAGATACGCAGTATTTT. Protein sequence: CASSLGRADTQYF.

This clonotype was detected many times. The chain uses TRBV2 and TRBJ1-5, with no clear D. The ends were cut back, 7 bases at V and 4 bases at J, with 14 bases in the middle. Looked up from germline, CDR1 is SNHLY and CDR2 is FYNNEI. This CDR3 is 14 amino acids long. CDR3 in DNA: TGTGCCAGCACCCAAACCGGCGGGAATCAGCCCCAGCATTTT. It is translated as CASTQTGGNQPQHF.

The chain joins TRBV2 to TRBJ1-6; D remains ambiguous. Between the trimmed V and J ends, which lost 7 bases and 11 bases, there was a span of 15 bases. Germline CDR1 and CDR2: SNHLY and FYNNEI. The CDR3 consists of 13 residues. Here the CDR3 DNA reads TGTGCCAGCATTCCAGAGCTCGATGCACCCCTCCACTTT. Translation gives CASIPELDAPLHF.

This clonotype has at least ten counts. The genes are TRBV5-1 and TRBJ2-5; weak D call: TRBD2 (5 bases). This CDR3 comprises 14 residues. The germline gives CDR1 SGHRS, CDR2 YFSETQ. The V and J ends lost 2 bases and 2 bases respectively, with 10 bases between them. CDR3 in amino acids: CASSLYGKQETQYF. The CDR3 bases are TGCGCCAGCAGCTTATACGGGAAGCAAGAGACCCAGTACTTC.

This clonotype was seen at least ten times. The chain uses TRBV12-3 or TRBV12-4 and TRBJ2-3; 7 bases line up with TRBD1. CDR3 length: 19 amino acids. The junction had 17 bases not matched to a gene; V was cut back by 2 bases and J by 3 bases. The CDR3 reads CASSLLRRTGTVHTDTQYF. DNA of the CDR3: TGTGCCAGCAGTTTACTTCGGCGCACTGGGACAGTTCATACAGATACGCAGTATTTT.

This clonotype was recorded many times. The chain employs TRBV3-1 and TRBJ2-2; D call uncertain. The CDR3 has 16 residues. V dropped 3 bases and J dropped 1 base, with 12 bases sitting between them. Germline V gene sequence: CDR1 LGHDT, CDR2 YNNKEL (reference sequence). In DNA, the CDR3 is TGTGCCAGCAGCCACACTATGCGCCTGAACACCGGGGAGCTGTTTTTT. It encodes CASSHTMRLNTGELFF.

In this sample, this clonotype turned up many times. CDR3 protein: CASSPKLNYGYTF. The CDR3 DNA is TGTGCCAGCAGCCCTAAACTGAACTATGGCTACACCTTC. This chain links TRBV14 with TRBJ1-2; D not resolved. V gave up 4 bases and J gave up 2 bases, with 8 bases separating them. The CDR3 length is 13 residues. In germline, CDR1 is SGHDN, CDR2 FVKESK.

The rearrangement joins TRBV12-3 or TRBV12-4 to TRBJ1-1, with D unresolved. Trimming took off 6 bases at V and 0 bases at J, with 8 bases between the two ends. The CDR3 runs 13 residues. The CDR3 coding sequence is TGTGCCAGCAGGTATGGAGTGAACACTGAAGCTTTCTTT. As protein: CASRYGVNTEAFF.